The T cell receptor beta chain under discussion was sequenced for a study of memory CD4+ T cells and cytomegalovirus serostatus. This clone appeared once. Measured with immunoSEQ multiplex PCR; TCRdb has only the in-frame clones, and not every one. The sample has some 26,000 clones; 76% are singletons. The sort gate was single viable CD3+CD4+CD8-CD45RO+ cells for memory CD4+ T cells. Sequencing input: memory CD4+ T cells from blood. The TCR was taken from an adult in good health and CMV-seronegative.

This CDR3 reads CASSRLAGVGEQYF. In nucleotides, the CDR3 is TGTGCCAGCAGCAGACTAGCGGGAGTCGGTGAGCAGTACTTC. V and J are TRBV14 and TRBJ2-7; 12 positions match TRBD2. The length of the CDR3 is 14 residues. Germline CDR1 is SGHDN and CDR2 is FVKESK. Trimming took 5 bases from V and 7 from J; bases not matched to a gene: 6.